A single sample is the source of the 21 T cell receptor beta chains below, sequenced in a study of immune evolution from preneoplasia to lung adenocarcinoma. Only in-frame clones appear in the TCRdb table, and some are missing; sequencing was by immunoSEQ multiplex PCR. The sample has around 3,000 clones; roughly 80% are singletons. Sequencing was carried out using FFPE adjacent normal lung tissue. Source of these receptors: a person aged 40 to 49 with lung adenocarcinoma.

The chain has TRBV28 and TRBJ1-3; D not resolved. The V gene lost 4 bases and the J gene lost 0 bases, with 10 bases spanning the gap. The CDR3 sequence is 15 residues long. Germline CDR1 and CDR2: MDHEN and SYDVKM. CDR3 protein: CASSSAGYSGNTIYF. CDR3 nucleotides: TGTGCCAGCAGTTCGGCAGGATACTCTGGAAACACCATATATTTT.

The gene calls are TRBV11-2 and TRBJ1-1; D ambiguous. The CDR3 is made up of 15 amino acids. Trimming stripped 1 base from V and 4 bases from J, with 13 bases between. Germline V gene lookup returns CDR1 SGHAT and CDR2 FQNNGV. DNA for the CDR3: TGTGCCAGCAGCTTAGCCTGGGCAGGAATCACTGAAGCTTTCTTT. It encodes CASSLAWAGITEAFF. Complete variable domain (other parts from reference TRBV11-2 and TRBJ1-1): EAGVAQSPRYKIIEKRQSVAFWCNPISGHATLYWYQQILGQGPKLLIQFQNNGVVDDSQLPKDRFSAERLKGVDSTLKIQPAKLEDSAVYLCASSLAWAGITEAFFGQGTRLTVV.

A single count supports this clone. The chain recombines TRBV18 with TRBJ1-6; D is ambiguous. Per germline, CDR1 KGHSH and CDR2 LQKENI. The CDR3 is 13 residues long. Trimming pared 6 bases from V and 8 bases from J, leaving 11 bases between. CDR3 in DNA: TGTGCCAGCTCCCAGAGGGCTGATTCACCCCTCCACTTT. This encodes CASSQRADSPLHF.

This chain connects TRBV5-1 to TRBJ1-1; no reliable D call. V lost 5 bases and J 0 bases, leaving 8 bases between the germline ends. Germline lookup yields CDR1 SGHRS and CDR2 YFSETQ. CDR3 length: 13 amino acids. The CDR3 region has the DNA TGCGCCAGCAGGTATTTCATGAACACTGAAGCTTTCTTT. Protein: CASRYFMNTEAFF. The whole variable domain, remainder taken from reference TRBV5-1 and TRBJ1-1, is KAGVTQTPRYLIKTRGQQVTLSCSPISGHRSVSWYQQTPGQGLQFLFEYFSETQRNKGNFPGRFSGRQFSNSRSEMNVSTLELGDSALYLCASRYFMNTEAFFGQGTRLTVV.

Concerning this clone: The same CDR3 arises from other DNA sequences in this sample as well. The chain carries TRBV4-1 and TRBJ2-7; D is ambiguous. The CDR3 runs to 14 residues. V was clipped by 1 base and J by 2 bases, with 9 bases between them. Germline V gene sequence: CDR1 MGHRA, CDR2 YSYEKL. The CDR3 loop is CASSQGPRAYEQYF. The CDR3 DNA reads TGCGCCAGCAGCCAAGGCCCTCGGGCCTACGAGCAGTACTTC.

This clone has more than one count but fewer than ten. The chain recombines TRBV6-1 with TRBJ2-3; TRBD1 aligns across 12 bases. CDR1 is MNHNS, CDR2 SASEGT, per germline. The CDR3 contains 15 residues. The V and J ends lost 8 bases and 7 bases, in that order; junction bases with no gene match: 10. CDR3 coding DNA: TGTGCCAGCGGGGTAGGGGGACAGGGGGCATATACGCAGTATTTT. Protein sequence: CASGVGGQGAYTQYF.

This clone showed up just once. The rearrangement joins TRBV18 to TRBJ1-5, with D possibly being TRBD1 (6 bases). The V end was cut by 5 bases, the J end by 4 bases, with 9 bases between. The germline V gene has CDR1 KGHSH and CDR2 LQKENI. This CDR3 has 13 residues. Here the CDR3 reads CASSGDINQPQHF. CDR3 sequence (DNA): TGTGCCAGCTCAGGGGACATAAATCAGCCCCAGCATTTT.

The chain employs TRBV10-2 and TRBJ2-2; D not certain. Germline V gene data show CDR1 as WSHSY and CDR2 as SAAADI. Deletions cut 6 bases from V and 2 bases from J, with 4 bases between. This CDR3 spans 12 amino acids. The CDR3 loop is CASSLNTGELFF. Here the CDR3 DNA reads TGCGCCAGCAGCCTCAACACCGGGGAGCTGTTTTTT.

This clone occurred once. V gene TRBV7-9 combines with J gene TRBJ1-1; D possibly corresponds to TRBD1 (5 bases). The CDR3 runs 16 residues. V lost 1 base and J lost 2, with 14 bases in between. Germline values: CDR1 SEHNR, CDR2 FQNEAQ (reference sequence). The CDR3 spells CASSLESWGVNTEAFF. In DNA, the CDR3 is TGTGCCAGCAGCTTAGAGTCCTGGGGGGTTAACACTGAAGCTTTCTTT.

The genes are TRBV6-4 and TRBJ2-3, with D hard to call. The CDR3 consists of 13 residues. V lost 3 bases to trimming and J lost 1 base, with 5 bases between them. The germline gives CDR1 MRHNA, CDR2 SNTAGT. CDR3 sequence: CASSDQGTDTQYF. CDR3 in DNA: TGTGCCAGCAGTGATCAGGGCACAGATACGCAGTATTTT.

J is TRBJ1-4 and V is TRBV28; unclear D gene. Trimming removed 6 bases from V and 5 bases from J, with 4 bases in between. Germline values: CDR1 MDHEN, CDR2 SYDVKM. The CDR3 consists of 11 residues. The CDR3 region has the DNA TGTGCCAGCAGGCTAAATGAAAAACTGTTTTTT. Translated: CASRLNEKLFF.

The chain uses TRBV7-2 and TRBJ1-2; no reliable D call. Trimming pared 5 bases from V and 1 base from J, leaving 11 bases between. Germline values: CDR1 SGHTA, CDR2 FQGNSA. This CDR3 region has 14 residues. The CDR3 spells CASSTYLFNYGYTF. The CDR3 nucleotides read TGTGCCAGCAGCACGTACTTATTTAACTATGGCTACACCTTC.

Written as DNA, the CDR3 is TGTGCCAGCAGAGAAGAGGGGGAAGGTCAGCCCCAGCATTTT. This translates into CASREEGEGQPQHF. This chain links TRBV25-1 with TRBJ1-5; D possibly corresponds to TRBD1 (6 bases). V was trimmed by 6 bases and J by 6 bases, leaving 15 bases between them. Germline CDR1 is MGHDK and CDR2 is SYGVNS. This CDR3 comprises 14 residues. Filled out from reference TRBV25-1 and TRBJ1-5, the complete variable domain reads EADIYQTPRYLVIGTGKKITLECSQTMGHDKMYWYQQDPGMELHLIHYSYGVNSTEKGDLSSESTVSRIRTEHFPLTLESARPSHTSQYLCASREEGEGQPQHFGDGTRLSIL.

This chain's CDR3 is CASMARGTGDEQYF. CDR3 bases: TGTGCCAGCATGGCCCGGGGAACAGGCGACGAGCAGTACTTC. This chain links TRBV6-1 with TRBJ2-7; D tentatively fits TRBD1 or TRBD2 (5 bases each). Germline CDR1 reads MNHNS; CDR2 reads SASEGT. CDR3 length equals 14 residues. V was clipped by 7 bases and J by 5 bases, with 18 bases between them.

The chain employs TRBV4-1 and TRBJ2-1; no clear D. The CDR3 has 18 residues. V was pared by 0 bases and J by 0 bases, with 15 bases between. Germline V gives CDR1 MGHRA, CDR2 YSYEKL. The CDR3 region is CASSQDLVWLYSYNEQFF. CDR3 bases: TGCGCCAGCAGCCAAGATCTGGTCTGGCTCTACTCCTACAATGAGCAGTTCTTC.

The V call is TRBV10-1, the J call TRBJ2-3; 8 bases are a match to TRBD1. V lost 8 bases to trimming and J lost 3 bases; unmatched junction nucleotides: 7. This CDR3 is 14 amino acids long. Germline V lookup: CDR1 WNHNN, CDR2 SYGVQD (reference sequence). The CDR3 sequence is CASLDRDITDTQYF. Written as DNA, the CDR3 is TGCGCCAGCCTGGACAGGGATATAACAGATACGCAGTATTTT.

This clone was seen more than once but under ten times. V and J are TRBV5-5 and TRBJ2-1; 8 positions agree with TRBD1. Germline CDR1 and CDR2: SGHKS and YYEKEE (reference sequence). With V trimmed by 4 bases and J by 6 bases, 6 bases remained unmatched. The CDR3 length is 14 residues. The CDR3 loop is CASSLGGQGNEQFF. CDR3 DNA sequence: TGTGCCAGCAGCCTCGGTGGACAGGGCAATGAGCAGTTCTTC.

This clone was seen once. The V gene is TRBV27, the J gene TRBJ2-7; TRBD2 aligns across 13 bases. Per the germline V gene, CDR1 is MNHEY and CDR2 is SMNVEV (reference sequence). There are 16 residues in the CDR3. Germline trimming cut 6 bases from V and 1 base from J; bases unmatched to any gene: 6. This CDR3 reads CASRGLAGKKSYEQYF. The CDR3 coding sequence is TGTGCCAGCAGGGGACTAGCGGGAAAGAAGTCCTACGAGCAGTACTTC.

J is TRBJ1-3 and V is TRBV7-3; D perhaps matches TRBD1 (5 bases). This CDR3 has 19 amino acids. CDR1 is SGHTA, CDR2 FQGTGA, per germline. Deletions cut 5 bases from V and 2 bases from J, with 25 bases between. The CDR3 protein is CASSPQSNRTTGPGNTIYF. In DNA form, the CDR3 reads TGTGCCAGCAGCCCCCAGTCGAACCGTACAACAGGTCCTGGAAACACCATATATTTT. The complete variable domain, with remaining parts taken from reference TRBV7-3 and TRBJ1-3, reads GAGVSQTPSNKVTEKGKYVELRCDPISGHTALYWYRQSLGQGPEFLIYFQGTGAADDSGLPNDRFFAVRPEGSVSTLKIQRTERGDSAVYLCASSPQSNRTTGPGNTIYFGEGSWLTVV.

The J gene is TRBJ1-2, the V gene TRBV28; a weak D match, TRBD1 (5 bases). V lost 8 bases to trimming and J lost 1 base, with 11 bases between them. This CDR3 has 13 amino acids. Germline V gives CDR1 MDHEN, CDR2 SYDVKM. The CDR3 sequence is CASGGSVNYGYTF. Here the CDR3 DNA reads TGTGCCAGCGGGGGGTCGGTTAACTATGGCTACACCTTC.

The V and J genes are TRBV30 and TRBJ1-1, with 8 bases that match TRBD1. Germline trimming cut 2 bases from V and 5 bases from J; bases unmatched to any gene: 4. This CDR3 has 13 amino acids. CDR1 and CDR2 from the germline V gene are GTSNPN and SVGIG (reference sequence). The CDR3 DNA reads as TGTGCCTGGAGTCCGGACAGGGAAACTGAAGCTTTCTTT. As protein: CAWSPDRETEAFF.